The clone carrying this T cell receptor (beta chain) was detected only a few times. This entry belongs to a study of blood T cell repertoires in COVID-19. For the study at large: Acute and convalescent COVID-19 samples came from the United States, Italy and Spain. T cells, B-cell-depleted T cells, or PBMCs provided the cDNA or gDNA that served as material.

In the study's own analysis: Using reference gene primer amplification, nucleated cell counts were estimated. The data were produced by immunoSEQ multiplex PCR, yet TCRdb's version contains in-frame clones alone and is incomplete. Clone size and the V and J calls come from that table; the DNA yielded D and trimming. The table lists about 200,000 clones, 75% to 85% of them singletons. The CDR3 spans 15 residues. Germline V gene lookup returns CDR1 MGHDK and CDR2 SYGVNS. The ends lost 3 bases at V and 1 base at J; junction bases unmatched: 1. V usage is TRBV25-1 and J usage is TRBJ2-5; the match to TRBD2 covers 11 bases. The source material was peripheral blood. This receptor was obtained from a man in his 60s with acute or convalescent COVID-19. The CDR3 DNA follows: TGTGCCAGCAGTGATAGCGGGAGGGGCCAAGAGACCCAGTACTTC. Amino acids: CASSDSGRGQETQYF.